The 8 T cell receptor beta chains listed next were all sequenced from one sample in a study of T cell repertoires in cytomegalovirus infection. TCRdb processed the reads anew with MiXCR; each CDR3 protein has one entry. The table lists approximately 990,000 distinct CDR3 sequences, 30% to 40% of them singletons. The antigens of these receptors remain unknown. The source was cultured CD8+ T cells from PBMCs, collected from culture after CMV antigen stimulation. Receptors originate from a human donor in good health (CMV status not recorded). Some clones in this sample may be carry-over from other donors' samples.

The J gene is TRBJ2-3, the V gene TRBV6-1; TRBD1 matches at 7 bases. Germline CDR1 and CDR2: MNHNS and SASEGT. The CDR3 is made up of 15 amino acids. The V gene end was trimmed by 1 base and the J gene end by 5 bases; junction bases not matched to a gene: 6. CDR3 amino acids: CASSEDRGPGDTQYF. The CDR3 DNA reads TGTGCCAGCAGTGAAGATAGGGGGCCGGGAGATACGCAGTATTTT.

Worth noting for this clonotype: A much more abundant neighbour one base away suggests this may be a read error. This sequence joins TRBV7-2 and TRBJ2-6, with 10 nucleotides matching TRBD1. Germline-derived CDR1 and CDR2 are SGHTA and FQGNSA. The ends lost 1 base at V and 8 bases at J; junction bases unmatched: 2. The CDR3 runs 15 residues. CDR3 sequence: CASSLGQGATNVLTF. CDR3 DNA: TGTGCCAGCAGCTTAGGACAGGGGGCGACCAACGTCCTGACTTTC.

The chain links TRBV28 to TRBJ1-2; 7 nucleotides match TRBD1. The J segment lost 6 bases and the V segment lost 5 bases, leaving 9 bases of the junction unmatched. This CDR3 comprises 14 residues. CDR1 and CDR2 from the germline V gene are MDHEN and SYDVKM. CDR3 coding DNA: TGTGCCAGCAGTCCCCGGGACAGAGTAAATGGCTACACCTTC. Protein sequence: CASSPRDRVNGYTF.

CDR3 sequence (DNA): TGTGCCAGCAGCGTAGGGGGGACAGGGGGCTTTCAGTACTTC. This sequence encodes CASSVGGTGGFQYF. The V call is TRBV9, the J call TRBJ2-4; TRBD1 agrees at 12 bases. CDR1 is SGDLS, CDR2 YYNGEE, per germline. After removal of 0 bases from V and 11 bases from J, the junction contained 3 bases not matched to a gene. The CDR3 length is 14 residues.

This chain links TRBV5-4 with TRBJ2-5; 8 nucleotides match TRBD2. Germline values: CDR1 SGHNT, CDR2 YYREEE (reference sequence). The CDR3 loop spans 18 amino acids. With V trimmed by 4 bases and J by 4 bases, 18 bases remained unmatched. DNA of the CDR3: TGTGCCAGCAGCCTTGGTCCTGATAGCGGGGTGCGGGGAGAGACCCAGTACTTC. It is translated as CASSLGPDSGVRGETQYF.

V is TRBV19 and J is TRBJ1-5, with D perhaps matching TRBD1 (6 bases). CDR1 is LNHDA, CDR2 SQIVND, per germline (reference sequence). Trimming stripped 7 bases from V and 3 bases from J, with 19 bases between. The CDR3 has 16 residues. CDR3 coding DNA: TGTGCCAGTAAAAGGGAGTACAGGGCTCTCAATCAGCCCCAGCATTTT. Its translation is CASKREYRALNQPQHF.

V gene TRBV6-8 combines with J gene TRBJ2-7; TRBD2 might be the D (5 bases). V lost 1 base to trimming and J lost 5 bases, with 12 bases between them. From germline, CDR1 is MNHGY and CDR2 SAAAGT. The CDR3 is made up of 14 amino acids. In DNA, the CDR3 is TGTGCCAGCAGTTACTTTCGGGGAAGCGACGAGCAGTACTTC. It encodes CASSYFRGSDEQYF.

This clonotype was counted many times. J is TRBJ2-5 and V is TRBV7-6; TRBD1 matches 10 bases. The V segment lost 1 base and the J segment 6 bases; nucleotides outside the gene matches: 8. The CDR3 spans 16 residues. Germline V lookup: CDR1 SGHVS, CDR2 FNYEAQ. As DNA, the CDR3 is TGTGCCAGCAGCTTAGTGGTGACAGGGGGCCGACAGACCCAGTACTTC. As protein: CASSLVVTGGRQTQYF.